This record concerns one T cell receptor beta chain sequence. The target antigen is unknown. The donors were all Caucasian adults (living in Nashville, Tennessee). Germline V gene lookup returns CDR1 SGHTA and CDR2 FQGTGA. There are 14 residues in the CDR3. V lost 0 bases, J lost 3 bases, and 5 bases lay in between. Deep level was the assay's run setting. The assay was immunoSEQ multiplex PCR, and TCRdb's table has in-frame clones only and misses some. Of over a million clones in the sample, 70% to 80% were seen once. The sample belongs to a study of shared clonotypes between healthy human individuals. Whole-study results and caveats: Sharing of clonotypes among donors was expected to vary with sequencing depth. Clonotypes shared by all four sorted-subset donors had higher generation probabilities than non-shared clonotypes.

J is TRBJ2-2 and V is TRBV7-3; D is ambiguous. The sample taken for sequencing was memory CD4+ T cells from PBMCs. Described subset: CD45RA-negative fraction. This clonotype originated in a young man in good health. Some clones in this sample may be carry-over from other donors' samples. CDR3 protein: CASSLTAHTGELFF. In nucleotides, the CDR3 is TGTGCCAGCAGCTTAACGGCCCACACCGGGGAGCTGTTTTTT. Full variable domain (remainder filled in from reference TRBV7-3 and TRBJ2-2): GAGVSQTPSNKVTEKGKYVELRCDPISGHTALYWYRQSLGQGPEFLIYFQGTGAADDSGLPNDRFFAVRPEGSVSTLKIQRTERGDSAVYLCASSLTAHTGELFFGEGSRLTVL.